The 4 T cell receptor beta chains below were found in one sample sequenced in a study of beta chain features in type 1 diabetes. No antigen has been identified for these receptors. Sequencing targeted expressed TCRB transcripts, as all isolated RNA had been reverse transcribed. The protocol was immunoSEQ multiplex PCR, while the TCRdb copy is restricted to in-frame clones and leaves out a portion. This table holds 300,000 to 350,000 clones, around 9.3% found once. Study-wide results and caveats: Moderate yet significant TCRB CDR3 shortening was seen in Type 1 diabetes patients in all four CD4+ subsets.

Sequencing input: central memory CD4+ T cells from blood. These receptors all come from a man aged 30 to 39 with type 1 diabetes.

The table lists this clone with a few counts. The J gene is TRBJ1-1, the V gene TRBV11-2; D ambiguous. The V end lost 2 bases, the J end lost 4 bases, and 17 bases lay between the germline ends. The CDR3 sequence is 16 residues long. The germline gives CDR1 SGHAT, CDR2 FQNNGV. The CDR3, as DNA: TGTGCCAGCAGCTTATTTGGGTCGACCGCGGGCACTGAAGCTTTCTTT. Its protein product is CASSLFGSTAGTEAFF.

This clone was counted between two and nine times. Other DNA variants within this sample encode the same CDR3. The chain links TRBV29-1 to TRBJ2-5; D is unresolved. This CDR3 spans 11 amino acids. The germline V and J ends were trimmed by 4 bases and 5 bases, with 8 bases remaining between them. The germline gives CDR1 SQVTM, CDR2 ANQGSEA. The DNA for the CDR3 is TGCAGCGTTGTCGGTGGCGAGACCCAGTACTTC. It yields the protein CSVVGGETQYF.

This chain links TRBV6-5 with TRBJ2-7; 8 nucleotides match TRBD1. CDR1 is MNHEY and CDR2 is SVGAGI in the germline V gene. V lost 6 bases to trimming and J lost 5 bases; unmatched junction nucleotides: 9. The CDR3 is made up of 14 amino acids. The CDR3 protein is CASRPPDRGNEQYF. CDR3 DNA: TGTGCCAGCAGACCCCCAGACAGGGGAAACGAGCAGTACTTC.

This clone showed up just a few times. The chain links TRBV14 to TRBJ1-4; D perhaps matches TRBD1 (6 bases). CDR3 length: 16 residues. The V gene's germline CDR1 is SGHDN and CDR2 FVKESK. The V and J ends lost 0 bases and 13 bases respectively, with 21 bases between them. CDR3 protein: CASSQDPSSRGARLFF. CDR3 nucleotides: TGTGCCAGCAGCCAAGATCCCTCGAGCAGGGGCGCCAGACTGTTTTTT.